This T cell receptor beta chain was sequenced during a study of early T cells in non-severe SARS-CoV-2 infection. Across the whole study: The chains were unpaired, and the sequenced material was bulk RNA from unsorted whole blood. Study-wide points: Matching with VDJdb favored anti-spike CD8 responses (missing private and CD4 specificities).

Attached unique molecular identifiers marked individual cDNA molecules. Each CDR3 protein is one row after TCRdb ran MiXCR on the 5' RACE reads. The table lists 85,000 to 100,000 distinct CDR3 sequences, about 13% of them singletons. Germline V gene data show CDR1 as DFQATT and CDR2 as SNEGSKA (reference sequence). Trimming removed 3 bases at V and 4 bases at J, with 6 bases between. The CDR3 runs 12 residues. This clonotype showed up many times. Its matching antigen is unknown. The sample comprised whole blood. The receptor comes from an adult who was a healthcare worker with PCR-confirmed SARS-CoV-2 infection or an uninfected control (not recorded which). This chain connects TRBV20-1 to TRBJ1-4, with unresolved D. CDR3 residues: CSASQDNEKLFF. CDR3 nucleotides: TGCAGTGCTAGCCAGGATAATGAAAAACTGTTTTTT.